Following are 26 T cell receptor beta chains from one sample sequenced in a study of T-cell memory formation after mild COVID-19. TCRdb re-analysed the 5' RACE reads in MiXCR, keeping a single row per CDR3 protein. Of roughly 580,000 distinct CDR3 sequences in the sample, over 15% are singletons; the top ten hold about 12%. The sample comprised PBMCs or a T cell subset sorted from them (not recorded which). These receptors were collected from an adult woman who had mild COVID-19 (a few samples of this study predate the infection). Cell type and time point are not known.

This clonotype showed up just a few times. The chain has TRBV6-2 or TRBV6-3 and TRBJ2-6; TRBD2 might be the D (6 bases). Germline CDR1 and CDR2: MNHEY and SVGEGT. This CDR3 is built from 17 residues. Trimming removed 9 bases at V and 4 bases at J, with 22 bases between. The CDR3 loop reads CASQLIRGSTGANVLTF. Written as DNA, the CDR3 is TGTGCCAGTCAGTTAATCCGGGGGAGCACCGGGGCCAACGTCCTGACTTTC.

The CDR3 sequence: CASSAVGGVSQETQYF. In DNA, the CDR3 is TGTGCCAGCAGCGCCGTGGGAGGGGTTAGCCAAGAGACCCAGTACTTC. This chain uses TRBV7-2 with TRBJ2-5; 7 bases are a match to TRBD2. Germline CDR1 is SGHTA and CDR2 is FQGNSA. V was clipped by 5 bases and J by 1 base; unmatched bases: 10. The CDR3 runs to 16 residues.

A few counts support this clonotype. This chain uses TRBV20-1 with TRBJ1-5; D gene ambiguous. There are 17 residues in the CDR3. The germline V and J ends were trimmed by 0 bases and 1 base, with 16 bases remaining between them. Germline CDR1 reads DFQATT; CDR2 reads SNEGSKA (reference sequence). The CDR3 is CSARDSSSAVSNQPQHF. In DNA form, the CDR3 reads TGCAGTGCTAGAGATTCTTCGTCTGCGGTAAGCAATCAGCCCCAGCATTTT.

Only a few counts were recorded for this clonotype. The CDR3: CSAREGTASTDTQYF. The CDR3 coding sequence is TGCAGTGCTAGAGAGGGGACAGCTAGCACAGATACGCAGTATTTT. The chain carries TRBV20-1 and TRBJ2-3; TRBD1 matches 7 bases. The trim removed 0 bases at V and 0 bases at J, leaving 3 bases unmatched. CDR1 DFQATT and CDR2 SNEGSKA come from the germline V gene (reference sequence). This CDR3 has 15 amino acids.

This clonotype was seen a few times. The chain combines TRBV9 with TRBJ1-6; no clear D gene. V gave up 4 bases and J gave up 7 bases, with 12 bases separating them. The length of the CDR3 is 14 residues. Germline V gene sequence: CDR1 SGDLS, CDR2 YYNGEE. Here the CDR3 reads CASSLADPNSPLHF. The DNA of the CDR3 is TGTGCCAGCAGCCTCGCGGACCCGAATTCACCCCTCCACTTT.

The chain has TRBV24-1 and TRBJ2-1; D not resolved. CDR1 KGHDR and CDR2 SFDVKD come from the germline V gene. This CDR3 is built from 16 residues. V gave up 0 bases and J gave up 2 bases, with 10 bases separating them. This CDR3 reads CATSDLGSFPYNEQFF. CDR3 coding DNA: TGTGCCACCAGTGATTTGGGTAGTTTCCCCTACAATGAGCAGTTCTTC.

This chain uses TRBV7-2 with TRBJ2-1; tentative D call: TRBD2 (6 bases). Germline assignment: CDR1 SGHTA and CDR2 FQGNSA. The length of the CDR3 is 14 residues. Trimming removed 1 base at V and 14 bases at J, with 18 bases between. CDR3 DNA sequence: TGTGCCAGCAGCTTAGAAAGTTGGTCGGGGGTGGAGTTCTTC. This encodes CASSLESWSGVEFF.

The V call is TRBV21-1, the J call TRBJ2-1; the table's D call of TRBD1 was not tested on the DNA. TRBV21-1 is classified as a pseudogene. The CDR3 totals 16 residues. The CDR3 DNA reads as TGTGCCAGCAGCAAAGGACCTTCGGGGCTGTCCAATGAGCAGTTCTTC. It translates to CASSKGPSGLSNEQFF.

This clonotype has a count of ten or more. The CDR3 DNA reads TGTGCCAGCTCCCTCTCGGGCAATCAGCCCCAGCATTTT. Its translation is CASSLSGNQPQHF. This chain links TRBV12-3 or TRBV12-4 with TRBJ1-5, with unresolved D. The CDR3 runs 13 residues. Trimming shortened V by 8 bases and J by 2 bases, and 10 bases separated the two germline ends.

V gene TRBV20-1 combines with J gene TRBJ1-1; possibly TRBD1 for D (6 bases). The V gene's germline CDR1 is DFQATT and CDR2 SNEGSKA (reference sequence). CDR3 length: 14 amino acids. Between the trimmed V and J ends, which lost 5 bases and 3 bases, there was a span of 16 bases. CDR3 DNA: TGCAGTGCTCTCCCGGGGGGGCCGGACACTGAAGCTTTCTTT. It specifies CSALPGGPDTEAFF.

The V call is TRBV20-1, the J call TRBJ2-4; unclear D gene. The CDR3 has 15 residues. In germline, CDR1 is DFQATT, CDR2 SNEGSKA (reference sequence). The V end was cut by 1 base, the J end by 0 bases, with 10 bases between. For the CDR3, the DNA is TGCAGTGCTAGAGCCGTGTCCCTAGCCAAAAACATTCAGTACTTC. Its translation is CSARAVSLAKNIQYF.

This clonotype occurred a few times. The J gene is TRBJ2-1, the V gene TRBV19, with a tentative D call TRBD2 (5 bases). In germline, CDR1 is LNHDA, CDR2 SQIVND (reference sequence). The CDR3 covers 13 residues. Trimming took off 3 bases at V and 4 bases at J, with 7 bases between the two ends. The CDR3 loop is CASSMDFYNEQFF. CDR3 nucleotides: TGTGCCAGTAGTATGGACTTTTACAATGAGCAGTTCTTC. Complete variable domain (other parts from reference TRBV19 and TRBJ2-1): DGGITQSPKYLFRKEGQNVTLSCEQNLNHDAMYWYRQDPGQGLRLIYYSQIVNDFQKGDIAEGYSVSREKKESFPLTVTSAQKNPTAFYLCASSMDFYNEQFFGPGTRLTVL.

The rearrangement links TRBV4-3 to TRBJ2-7; a weak D match, TRBD1 (6 bases). The V end lost 3 bases, the J end lost 7 bases, and 19 bases lay between the germline ends. This CDR3 has 15 residues. Germline V gene data show CDR1 as LGHNA and CDR2 as YSLEER. CDR3 in amino acids: CASSQIIGQIQEQYF. In DNA, the CDR3 is TGCGCCAGCAGCCAGATAATAGGACAGATCCAAGAGCAGTACTTC.

J is TRBJ2-7 and V is TRBV12-3 or TRBV12-4; TRBD1 matches at 7 bases. There are 15 residues in the CDR3. V was clipped by 5 bases and J by 0 bases; unmatched bases: 7. The CDR3 DNA sequence: TGTGCCAGCAGTCAGCAGGACAGGAGCTCCTACGAGCAGTACTTC. Protein product: CASSQQDRSSYEQYF.

The sample holds a few counts of this clonotype. The CDR3 loop reads CASSHLRDRGLLGYGYTF. For the CDR3, the DNA is TGTGCCAGCAGCCATCTCCGGGACAGGGGGCTTCTCGGCTATGGCTACACCTTC. The chain employs TRBV7-9 and TRBJ1-2, with 12 bases matching TRBD1. CDR1 and CDR2 from the germline V gene are SEHNR and FQNEAQ (reference sequence). There are 18 residues in the CDR3. V shed 5 bases, J shed 4 bases, and the junction held 14 bases outside the gene matches.

The rearrangement uses TRBV4-1 and TRBJ2-2; D remains unclear. The V end lost 1 base, the J end lost 11 bases, and 11 bases lay between the germline ends. Germline CDR1 is MGHRA and CDR2 is YSYEKL. The CDR3 spans 13 residues. CDR3 protein: CASSQGLPSELFF. The CDR3 DNA reads TGCGCCAGCAGCCAAGGACTTCCGAGCGAGCTGTTTTTT.

The chain couples TRBV29-1 to TRBJ1-1, with TRBD1 identical over 10 bases. CDR3 size: 13 residues. V lost 8 bases to trimming and J lost 5 bases; unmatched junction nucleotides: 8. Germline assignment: CDR1 SQVTM and CDR2 ANQGSEA. CDR3 loop: CSSWDRGNTEAFF. For the CDR3, the DNA is TGCAGCTCGTGGGACAGGGGAAATACTGAAGCTTTCTTT.

This rearrangement joins TRBV7-8 to TRBJ2-5; 8 nucleotides align to TRBD2. The CDR3 sequence is 16 residues long. Trimming cost V 1 base and J 2 bases; bases outside gene matches: 6. Germline V gene lookup returns CDR1 SGHVS and CDR2 FQNEAQ. The CDR3 protein is CASSLESGGVQETQYF. The CDR3 DNA follows: TGTGCCAGCAGCTTAGAAAGCGGGGGAGTTCAAGAGACCCAGTACTTC.

Notes on this clonotype: One end of the junction is discordant with germline, which a read error may explain. The chain carries TRBV5-1 and TRBJ2-5, with 10 bases that match TRBD2. Looked up from germline, CDR1 is SGHRS and CDR2 is YFSETQ. The CDR3 is made up of 16 amino acids. The CDR3 loop is CDSSFTSSGSGETQYF. As DNA, the CDR3 is TGCGACAGCAGCTTCACGTCTAGCGGGAGTGGAGAGACCCAGTACTTC.

This clonotype was seen at least ten times. The chain joins TRBV25-1 to TRBJ2-3; 7 bases line up with TRBD2. The V and J ends lost 1 base and 4 bases, in that order; junction bases with no gene match: 5. This CDR3 is 15 amino acids long. From germline, CDR1 is MGHDK and CDR2 SYGVNS. The CDR3: CASSESRGDADTQYF. The CDR3 nucleotides read TGTGCCAGCAGTGAATCTCGGGGGGACGCAGATACGCAGTATTTT.

The chain recombines TRBV6-2 or TRBV6-3 with TRBJ1-1; D is possibly TRBD1 (6 bases). The CDR3 runs to 14 residues. V was trimmed by 4 bases and J by 6 bases, leaving 15 bases between them. Germline loops: CDR1 MNHEY, CDR2 SVGEGT. CDR3 DNA: TGTGCCAGCAGTTCAAACACAGGGTCCCCTGAAGCTTTCTTT. Protein product: CASSSNTGSPEAFF.

This clonotype was picked up a small number of times. CDR3 sequence (DNA): TGTGCCACCAGTGATTCCGTGATGGACAGGCAAAGGGGATATGAGCAGTTCTTC. Amino acid sequence: CATSDSVMDRQRGYEQFF. This chain joins TRBV24-1 and TRBJ2-1; 7 nucleotides align to TRBD1. This CDR3 contains 18 residues. Germline CDR1 and CDR2: KGHDR and SFDVKD. V was clipped by 2 bases and J by 8 bases; unmatched bases: 17.

The chain carries TRBV30 and TRBJ2-3; D gene unclear. Germline V gene data show CDR1 as GTSNPN and CDR2 as SVGIG (reference sequence). Trimming cost V 4 bases and J 6 bases, with 11 bases left between them. The CDR3 consists of 12 residues. This CDR3 reads CAWTTEIDTQYF. DNA of the CDR3: TGTGCCTGGACCACCGAAATTGATACGCAGTATTTT.

V and J are TRBV4-1 and TRBJ1-2; unclear D gene. The CDR3 totals 15 residues. Germline V gene sequence: CDR1 MGHRA, CDR2 YSYEKL. Trimming took off 3 bases at V and 4 bases at J, with 15 bases between the two ends. Here the CDR3 reads CASSHVATSTYGYTF. CDR3 nucleotide sequence: TGCGCCAGCAGCCATGTTGCCACTTCGACCTATGGCTACACCTTC.

The J gene is TRBJ1-1, the V gene TRBV29-1; TRBD1 matches 7 bases. The CDR3 spans 13 residues. In germline, CDR1 is SQVTM, CDR2 ANQGSEA. Trimming removed 6 bases from V and 4 bases from J; junction bases left unmatched: 8. CDR3 sequence reads: CSVKAGGITEAFF. CDR3 in DNA: TGCAGCGTGAAAGCAGGGGGTATCACTGAAGCTTTCTTT.

The chain couples TRBV7-2 to TRBJ2-7; TRBD1 aligns across 7 bases. Germline V lookup: CDR1 SGHTA, CDR2 FQGNSA. V was pared by 2 bases and J by 5 bases, with 15 bases of the junction left unmatched. The CDR3 runs 17 residues. The CDR3 sequence: CASSLRPRGMSKDEQYF. The CDR3 region has the DNA TGTGCCAGCAGCTTAAGGCCCAGGGGGATGTCCAAGGACGAGCAGTACTTC.